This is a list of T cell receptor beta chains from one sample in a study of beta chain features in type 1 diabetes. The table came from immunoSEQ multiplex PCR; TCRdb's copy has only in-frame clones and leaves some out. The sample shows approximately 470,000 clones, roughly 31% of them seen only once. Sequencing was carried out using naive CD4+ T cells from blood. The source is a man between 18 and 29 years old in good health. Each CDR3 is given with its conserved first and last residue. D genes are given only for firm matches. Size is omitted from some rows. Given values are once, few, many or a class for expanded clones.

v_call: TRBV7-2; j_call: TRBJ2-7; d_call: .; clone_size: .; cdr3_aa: CASSTRTHDYEQYF; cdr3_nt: TGTGCCAGCAGCACCCGGACTCACGACTACGAGCAGTACTTC
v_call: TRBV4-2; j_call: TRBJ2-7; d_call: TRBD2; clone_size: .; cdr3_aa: CASSQDIAGGPRYEQYF; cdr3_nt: TGTGCCAGCAGCCAAGATATAGCGGGAGGGCCCCGGTACGAGCAGTACTTC
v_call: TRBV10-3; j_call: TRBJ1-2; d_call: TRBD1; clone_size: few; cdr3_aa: CAIRETGGSYGYTF; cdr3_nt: TGTGCCATCAGAGAGACAGGGGGCAGCTATGGCTACACCTTC
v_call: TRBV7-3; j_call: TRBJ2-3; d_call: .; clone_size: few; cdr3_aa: CASSPGHGHTDTQYF; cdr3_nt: TGTGCCAGCAGCCCGGGCCACGGTCACACAGATACGCAGTATTTT
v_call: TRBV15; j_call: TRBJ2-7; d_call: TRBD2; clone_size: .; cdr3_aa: CATSRAGLAGREQYF; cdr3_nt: TGTGCCACCAGCAGAGCGGGGCTAGCGGGACGGGAGCAGTACTTC
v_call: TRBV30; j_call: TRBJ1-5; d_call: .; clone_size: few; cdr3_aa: CAWSDKNQPQHF; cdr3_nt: TGTGCCTGGAGTGATAAGAATCAGCCCCAGCATTTT
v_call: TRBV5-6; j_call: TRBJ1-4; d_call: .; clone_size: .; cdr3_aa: CASSLVSAAKVTRLFF; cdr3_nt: TGTGCCAGCAGCTTGGTCTCGGCGGCCAAAGTAACTAGACTGTTTTTT
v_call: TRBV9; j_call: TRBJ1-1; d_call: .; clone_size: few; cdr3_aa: CASTPSIDTEAFF; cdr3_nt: TGTGCCAGCACGCCTTCTATCGACACTGAAGCTTTCTTT
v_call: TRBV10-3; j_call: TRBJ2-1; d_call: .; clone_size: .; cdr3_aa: CAISEQTRTYNEQFF; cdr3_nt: TGTGCCATCAGCGAGCAGACTAGGACGTACAATGAGCAGTTCTTC
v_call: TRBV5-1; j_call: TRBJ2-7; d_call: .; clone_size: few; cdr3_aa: CASSSPVGTYEQYF; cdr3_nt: TGCGCCAGCAGCTCACCGGTGGGTACCTACGAGCAGTACTTC
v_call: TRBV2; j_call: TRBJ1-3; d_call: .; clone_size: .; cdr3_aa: CASSEWRGGNTIYF; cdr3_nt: TGTGCCAGCAGTGAGTGGAGGGGAGGAAACACCATATATTTT
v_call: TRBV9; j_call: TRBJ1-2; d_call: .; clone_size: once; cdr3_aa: CASSGSEPHYGYTF; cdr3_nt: TGTGCCAGCAGCGGGTCCGAGCCCCACTATGGCTACACCTTC
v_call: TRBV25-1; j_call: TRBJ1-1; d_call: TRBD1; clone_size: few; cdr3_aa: CASSEPTGVSFRAFF; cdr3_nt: TGTGCCAGCAGTGAACCGACAGGGGTGAGTTTCAGAGCTTTCTTT
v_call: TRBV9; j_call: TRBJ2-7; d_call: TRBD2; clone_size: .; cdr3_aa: CASSPRLAPAYEQYF; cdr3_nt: TGTGCCAGCAGCCCGAGACTAGCGCCTGCCTACGAGCAGTACTTC
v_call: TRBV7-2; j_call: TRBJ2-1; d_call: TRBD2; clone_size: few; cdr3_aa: CASSLASGRYNEQFF; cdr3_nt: TGTGCCAGCAGCCTCGCTAGCGGGAGATACAATGAGCAGTTCTTC
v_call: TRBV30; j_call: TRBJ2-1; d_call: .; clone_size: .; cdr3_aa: CAWSLDSYNEQFF; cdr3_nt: TGTGCCTGGAGCCTGGACAGTTACAATGAGCAGTTCTTC
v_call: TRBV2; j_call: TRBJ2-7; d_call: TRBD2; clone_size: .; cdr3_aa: CASSEAASGSSYEQYF; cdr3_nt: TGTGCCAGCAGTGAAGCGGCTAGCGGGAGTTCCTACGAGCAGTACTTC
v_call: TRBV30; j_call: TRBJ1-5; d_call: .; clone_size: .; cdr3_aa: CAWSSNSNQPQHF; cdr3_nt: TGTGCCTGGAGTAGTAATAGCAATCAGCCCCAGCATTTT
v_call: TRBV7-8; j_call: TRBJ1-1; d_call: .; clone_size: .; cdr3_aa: CASREGRTNTEAFF; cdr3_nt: TGTGCCAGCAGAGAGGGACGGACGAACACTGAAGCTTTCTTT
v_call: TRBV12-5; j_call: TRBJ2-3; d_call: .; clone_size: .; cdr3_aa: CASGLVQGSTDTQYF; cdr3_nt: TGTGCTAGTGGTTTGGTCCAGGGTAGCACAGATACGCAGTATTTT
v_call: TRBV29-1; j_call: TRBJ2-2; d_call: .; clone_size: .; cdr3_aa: CSGKRNTGELFF; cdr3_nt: TGCAGCGGGAAGAGGAACACCGGGGAGCTGTTTTTT
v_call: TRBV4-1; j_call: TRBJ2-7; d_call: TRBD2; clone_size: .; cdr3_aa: CASSHGRGLAVYEQYF; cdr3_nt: TGCGCCAGCAGCCACGGCCGAGGGCTAGCGGTCTACGAGCAGTACTTC
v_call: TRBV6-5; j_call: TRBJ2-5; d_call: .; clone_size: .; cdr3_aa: CASSLRGLLETQYF; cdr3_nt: TGTGCCAGCAGCCTCCGAGGGTTATTGGAGACCCAGTACTTC
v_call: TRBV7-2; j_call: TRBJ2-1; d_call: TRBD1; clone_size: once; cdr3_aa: CASSFRQGFHNEQFF; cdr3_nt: TGTGCCAGCAGCTTCAGACAGGGGTTCCACAATGAGCAGTTCTTC
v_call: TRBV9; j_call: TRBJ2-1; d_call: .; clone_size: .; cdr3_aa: CASSVGREQFF; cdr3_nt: TGTGCCAGCAGCGTAGGCCGGGAGCAGTTCTTC
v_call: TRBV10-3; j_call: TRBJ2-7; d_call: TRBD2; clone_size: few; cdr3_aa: CAISGPSGEQYF; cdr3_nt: TGTGCCATCAGCGGACCTAGCGGTGAGCAGTACTTC
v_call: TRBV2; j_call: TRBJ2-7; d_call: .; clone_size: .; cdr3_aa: CASSLIRTEAYEQYF; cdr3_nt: TGTGCCAGCAGTCTTATAAGGACAGAAGCCTACGAGCAGTACTTC
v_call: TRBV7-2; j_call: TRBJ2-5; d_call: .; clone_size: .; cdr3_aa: CASSLWGAGQETQYF; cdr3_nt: TGTGCCAGCAGCTTATGGGGAGCGGGCCAAGAGACCCAGTACTTC
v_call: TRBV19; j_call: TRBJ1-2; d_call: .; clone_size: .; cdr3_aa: CASSTTFYGYTF; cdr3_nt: TGTGCCAGTAGTACGACCTTCTATGGCTACACCTTC
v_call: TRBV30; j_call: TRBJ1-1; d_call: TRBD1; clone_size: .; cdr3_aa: CAWSIGQGNTEAFF; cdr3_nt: TGTGCCTGGAGTATAGGACAGGGAAACACTGAAGCTTTCTTT
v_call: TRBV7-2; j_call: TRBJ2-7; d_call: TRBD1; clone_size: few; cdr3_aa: CASSVQGPFAYEQYF; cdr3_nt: TGTGCCAGCAGCGTACAGGGGCCTTTTGCCTACGAGCAGTACTTC
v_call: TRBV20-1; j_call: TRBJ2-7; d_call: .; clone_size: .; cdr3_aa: CSVSRILEQYF; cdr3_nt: TGCAGTGTGAGCAGAATTTTGGAGCAGTACTTC
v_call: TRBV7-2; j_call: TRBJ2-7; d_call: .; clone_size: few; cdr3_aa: CASSLVGSHSYEQYF; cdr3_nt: TGTGCCAGCAGCTTGGTCGGCAGCCACTCCTACGAGCAGTACTTC
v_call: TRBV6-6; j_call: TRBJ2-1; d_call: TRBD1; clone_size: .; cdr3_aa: CASSYPGTGAPREQFF; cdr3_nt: TGTGCCAGCAGTTACCCCGGGACAGGGGCCCCCCGGGAGCAGTTCTTC
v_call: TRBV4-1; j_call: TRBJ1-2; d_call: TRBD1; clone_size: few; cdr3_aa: CASSQHRTGSATF; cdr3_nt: TGCGCCAGCAGCCAACACCGGACAGGGTCAGCCACCTTC